These T cell receptor beta chains were read from a single sample in a study of T cell responses to AZD1222 COVID-19 vaccine. TCRdb keeps only in-frame clones here, not all; method: immunoSEQ multiplex PCR. The sample gives over 75,000 clones, approximately 90% of which show up once; 2% to 2.5% is in the top ten. Sequencing was performed on peripheral blood, taken on day 0 of AZD1222 vaccination. The receptors stem from an adult in good health. Both conserved end residues are part of each CDR3. The order of the fields is J gene, D gene, clone size, V gene, CDR3 DNA, CDR3 protein. A D gene is named only where the DNA matches it firmly. Clone size is stated in some rows and not others, as once, few, many or a class when expanded.

TRBJ2-7,.,.,TRBV4-3,TGCGCCAGCAGCCCCACCGCAGATCGGGGGCGGTACGAGCAGTACTTC,CASSPTADRGRYEQYF
TRBJ2-2,TRBD1,.,TRBV25-1,TGTGCCAGCAGTGTCGGGACAGGGCACACCGGGGAGCTGTTTTTT,CASSVGTGHTGELFF
TRBJ1-4,.,.,TRBV30,TGTGCCTGGAGCTACCGGACACAAATCGATGAAAAACTGTTTTTT,CAWSYRTQIDEKLFF
TRBJ1-2,.,.,TRBV7-8,TGTGCCAGCAGATCCATTCAGGACTATGGCTACACCTTC,CASRSIQDYGYTF
TRBJ1-1,.,.,TRBV5-4,TGTGCCAGCAGCTTCCTGAACACTGAAGCTTTCTTT,CASSFLNTEAFF
TRBJ1-1,.,.,TRBV30,TGTGCCTGGGGGTCCCTGGACAGCGGGAACACTGAAGCTTTCTTT,CAWGSLDSGNTEAFF
TRBJ2-5,.,.,TRBV27,TGTGCCAGCAGTCCAACGGGGAGAGAGACCCAGTACTTC,CASSPTGRETQYF
TRBJ1-1,.,.,TRBV27,TGTGCCAGCAGTTTACGGGGTACTGAAGCTTTCTTT,CASSLRGTEAFF
TRBJ1-6,TRBD1,.,TRBV10-1,TGCGCCAGCAGTGAGTCGATCCATGGGACAGGGGGCTATGGTTCACCCCTCCACTTT,CASSESIHGTGGYGSPLHF
TRBJ2-2,.,.,TRBV19,TGTGCCAGTAGTGTGGTCTTCGGGGAGCTGTTTTTT,CASSVVFGELFF
TRBJ2-3,TRBD2,once,TRBV19,TGTGCCAGTAGTGACGGGGGGAACGGGCAAAATACGCAGTATTTT,CASSDGGNGQNTQYF
TRBJ1-4,.,.,TRBV7-9,TGTGCCAGCAGCCCCGGGAGTAATGAAAAACTGTTTTTT,CASSPGSNEKLFF
TRBJ2-1,.,once,TRBV18,TGTGCCAGCTCACCACTGGGGACCGCGTACAATGAGCAGTTCTTC,CASSPLGTAYNEQFF
TRBJ1-4,TRBD1,.,TRBV5-1,TGCGCCAGCAGCGCCAGACAGGGGGCAAGTATTAATGAAAAACTGTTTTTT,CASSARQGASINEKLFF
TRBJ2-7,.,.,TRBV28,TGTGCCAGCAGAAGGACGGCGGTCTACGAGCAGTACTTC,CASRRTAVYEQYF
TRBJ2-7,.,.,TRBV5-5,TGTGCCAGCAGTCCCGGCGCCGGGGGACCCCGGGGCGAGCAGTACTTC,CASSPGAGGPRGEQYF
TRBJ1-1,.,.,TRBV5-8,TGTGCCAGCAGCTTGTGGCAGATGAACACTGAAGCTTTCTTT,CASSLWQMNTEAFF
TRBJ1-2,.,.,TRBV10-2,TGCGCCAGCAGTGAAGGGGGGCAGATCTATGGCTACACCTTC,CASSEGGQIYGYTF
TRBJ1-1,.,.,TRBV11-2,TGTGCCAGCAGCTTGCCGTTAGGGTCCACTGAAGCTTTCTTT,CASSLPLGSTEAFF
TRBJ1-5,.,.,TRBV28,TGTGCCAGCCAGGGGAGGGAGGGGCAGCCCCAGCATTTT,CASQGREGQPQHF
TRBJ1-2,.,.,TRBV5-6,TGTGCCAGCAGCTTGCCCCAAACTTATGGCTACACCTTC,CASSLPQTYGYTF
TRBJ2-7,TRBD1,.,TRBV4-1,TGCGCCAGCAGCCCGTCCGGGACAGGGGGTCTCTACGAGCAGTACTTC,CASSPSGTGGLYEQYF
TRBJ2-1,TRBD2,.,TRBV5-1,TGCGCCAGCAGCAGGAGCGGGGGTAGCTCCTACAATGAGCAGTTCTTC,CASSRSGGSSYNEQFF
TRBJ1-1,.,.,TRBV18,TGTGCCAGCTCACCTGATGTGGGGGACACTGAAGCTTTCTTT,CASSPDVGDTEAFF
TRBJ2-7,.,.,TRBV10-3,TGTGCCATCAGTGACGGTTGGGGGACTGGGAGCTCCTACGAGCAGTACTTC,CAISDGWGTGSSYEQYF
TRBJ2-1,.,.,TRBV29-1,TGCAGCGTTGAAGCGGCTCCCCCCGGAAGGGAGCAGTTCTTC,CSVEAAPPGREQFF
TRBJ1-1,.,.,TRBV6-2/TRBV6-3,TGTGCCAGCAGTTACGGGTACACCATTGAAGCTTTCTTT,CASSYGYTIEAFF
TRBJ1-2,.,.,TRBV6-2/TRBV6-3,TGTGCCAGCAGTTACACCGAGCCCGGGAGGGGCTACACCTTC,CASSYTEPGRGYTF
TRBJ1-2,.,once,TRBV28,TGTGCCAGCAGTTTAATCGGGGGACCGGGTGGCTACACCTTC,CASSLIGGPGGYTF
TRBJ2-1,.,.,TRBV3-1/TRBV3-2,TGTGCCAGCAGCCCAAGGGGGGCAGGCAGCAACAATGAGCAGTTCTTC,CASSPRGAGSNNEQFF
TRBJ2-1,.,.,TRBV24-1,TGTGCCACCAGTGATTTCGGGGATGAGCAGTTCTTC,CATSDFGDEQFF
TRBJ1-1,TRBD1,.,TRBV30,TGTGCCGGGGACAGGGACCCTGAAGCTTTCTTT,CAGDRDPEAFF
TRBJ1-2,.,.,TRBV25-1,TGTGCCAGCAGTGAATCGGACAGTTATGGCTACACCTTC,CASSESDSYGYTF
TRBJ2-2,.,.,TRBV18,TGTGCCAGCTCACCACCGGGGAAGACCGGGGAGCTGTTTTTT,CASSPPGKTGELFF
TRBJ1-1,.,once,TRBV20-1,TGCAGTGCTAGTTTCGGGCTCGACGACGGTGCTTTCTTT,CSASFGLDDGAFF
TRBJ1-1,.,.,TRBV13,TGTGCCAGCAGCCCTAGGGGGGGTAGCACTGAAGCTTTCTTT,CASSPRGGSTEAFF
TRBJ1-2,TRBD1,few,TRBV23-1,TGCGCCAGCAGTCAATCGAAGGGGACAGGGATGGGTGCTAACTATGGCTACACCTTC,CASSQSKGTGMGANYGYTF
TRBJ1-6,.,.,TRBV29-1,TGCAGCGTCGGGATCTCTGACAATTCACCCCTCCACTTT,CSVGISDNSPLHF
TRBJ1-2,.,.,TRBV6-1,TGTGCCAGCAGTGAAGGGGTTTTTGGCTACACCTTC,CASSEGVFGYTF
TRBJ2-1,TRBD2,.,TRBV5-1,TGCGCCAGCAGCTTGGGTAGCGGGAGCCCCAACAATGAGCAGTTCTTC,CASSLGSGSPNNEQFF
TRBJ1-1,.,.,TRBV6-2/TRBV6-3,TGTGCCAGCAGTTCCCCCGAGACAGGGAACACTGAAGCTTTCTTT,CASSSPETGNTEAFF
TRBJ2-4,.,once,TRBV7-2,TGTGCCAGCAGCTTGAGGGGGGGAGGGGCCAAAAACATTCAGTACTTC,CASSLRGGGAKNIQYF
TRBJ1-5,TRBD1,.,TRBV19,TGTGCCAGTAGTTTAATACAGGGGGCACGAAGCAATCAGCCCCAGCATTTT,CASSLIQGARSNQPQHF
TRBJ2-1,.,few,TRBV5-4,TGTGCCAGCAGCTTGCAGGGCATGGATGAGCAGTTCTTC,CASSLQGMDEQFF
TRBJ1-4,.,.,TRBV27,TGTGCCAGCAGTCAGGGACGAATGACGACTAATGAAAAACTGTTTTTT,CASSQGRMTTNEKLFF
TRBJ2-7,TRBD2,.,TRBV4-1,TGCGCCAGCAGCCAAGCCTCGGGAGGATACCTCTACGAGCAGTACTTC,CASSQASGGYLYEQYF
TRBJ2-2,.,once,TRBV27,TGTGCCAGCAGTGCCGGGACTTTTAACACCGGGGAGCTGTTTTTT,CASSAGTFNTGELFF
TRBJ1-2,.,.,TRBV30,TGTGCCTGGAGTTTCAGACAGAGTAACTATGGCTACACCTTC,CAWSFRQSNYGYTF
TRBJ1-1,.,.,TRBV7-6,TGTGCCAGCAGCACGGGACTCACCAACACTGAAGCTTTCTTT,CASSTGLTNTEAFF
TRBJ1-5,.,.,TRBV6-5,TGTGCCAGCAGTTCTAACGGGGGTGGGCATCAGCCCCAGCATTTT,CASSSNGGGHQPQHF
TRBJ2-7,.,.,TRBV15,TGTGCCACCAGCAACATTAGAACAGGGATCTACGAGCAGTACTTC,CATSNIRTGIYEQYF